This T cell receptor (beta chain) was sequenced during a study of shared clonotypes between healthy human individuals. Sequencing was performed with immunoSEQ multiplex PCR; in TCRdb, only in-frame clones are kept and a portion is missing. The repertoire consists of 650,000 to 800,000 clones, with 92% occurring once and the leading ten covering about a quarter. Germline loops: CDR1 MNHEY, CDR2 SMNVEV (reference sequence). The CDR3 spans 13 residues. Trimming took 4 bases from V and 4 from J, leaving 9 bases between them. CD45RO-negative, CCR7-selected cells formed the naive CD8 fraction, which excluded terminally differentiated effector memory CD45RA+ cells.

The receptor comes from a man aged 25 to 45 in good health. The sample comprised naive CD8+ T cells sorted from blood. The J gene is TRBJ2-3, the V gene TRBV27; the D gene is possibly TRBD2 (6 bases). CDR3 nucleotide sequence: TGTGCCAGCAGTTGGGGGGTTGCAGATACGCAGTATTTT. Translation: CASSWGVADTQYF.